A single sample is the source of the 27 T cell receptor beta chains below, sequenced in a study of T cell responses to AZD1222 COVID-19 vaccine. Method: immunoSEQ multiplex PCR; TCRdb's copy keeps in-frame clones and lacks some. The sample has about 97,000 clones, about 88% seen once. Sample: peripheral blood, taken on day 0 of AZD1222 vaccination. These receptors were collected from an adult in good health.

By share, this clone ranks as medium-sized (0.01 to 0.1%). V gene TRBV19 combines with J gene TRBJ1-5; weak D call: TRBD1 (6 bases). CDR3 length equals 16 residues. Germline V gene data show CDR1 as LNHDA and CDR2 as SQIVND (reference sequence). Trimming stripped 0 bases from V and 6 bases from J, with 15 bases between. CDR3 DNA: TGTGCCAGTAGTATAGATTACTCCAGGGGCAGTCAGCCCCAGCATTTT. This sequence encodes CASSIDYSRGSQPQHF.

The genes are TRBV4-1 and TRBJ2-1; a weak D match, TRBD2 (5 bases). The CDR3 runs to 18 residues. V gave up 1 base and J gave up 2 bases, with 18 bases separating them. Germline CDR1 and CDR2: MGHRA and YSYEKL. Here the CDR3 DNA reads TGCGCCAGCAGCCAAGGATCATTTGTTGCGGGCCCCTACAATGAGCAGTTCTTC. This encodes CASSQGSFVAGPYNEQFF.

This chain links TRBV30 with TRBJ1-6; possibly TRBD1 for D (5 bases). Germline CDR1 is GTSNPN and CDR2 is SVGIG (reference sequence). V dropped 4 bases and J dropped 2 bases, with 12 bases sitting between them. There are 15 residues in the CDR3. The DNA for the CDR3 is TGTGCCTGGAAATCGCGGGGGGCCTATAATTCACCCCTCCACTTT. It is translated as CAWKSRGAYNSPLHF.

The rearrangement links TRBV30 to TRBJ1-3; D gene ambiguous. This CDR3 spans 13 amino acids. Trimming removed 2 bases at V and 4 bases at J, with 9 bases between. The germline CDR1 and CDR2 sequences are GTSNPN and SVGIG (reference sequence). CDR3 protein: CAWSLAVGNTIYF. DNA of the CDR3: TGTGCCTGGAGTTTGGCGGTAGGAAACACCATATATTTT.

This clone has only one observation. The chain is built from TRBV6-5 and TRBJ2-1; 15 bases fit TRBD2. V was pared by 7 bases and J by 10 bases, with 8 bases of the junction left unmatched. Germline V CDR1 and CDR2: MNHEY, SVGAGI. The CDR3 has 15 amino acids. CDR3 in amino acids: CASNGLAGGPREQFF. DNA of the CDR3: TGTGCCAGCAACGGACTAGCGGGGGGGCCTCGGGAGCAGTTCTTC.

The chain joins TRBV6-1 to TRBJ1-3; 8 nucleotides align to TRBD1. CDR1 MNHNS and CDR2 SASEGT come from the germline V gene. With 3 bases clipped from V and 0 bases from J, the junction kept 4 bases outside the gene matches. The CDR3 spans 16 residues. The CDR3 bases are TGTGCCAGCAGTGACGGGACAGGATTCTCTGGAAACACCATATATTTT. Translated: CASSDGTGFSGNTIYF.

This chain connects TRBV10-1 to TRBJ2-7; D is unclear. Looked up from germline, CDR1 is WNHNN and CDR2 is SYGVQD (reference sequence). This CDR3 is 11 amino acids long. Trimming stripped 8 bases from V and 7 bases from J, with 12 bases between. CDR3 nucleotides: TGCGCCAGCTCCCCTGGTGGTGAGCAGTACTTC. This gives the protein CASSPGGEQYF.

The chain is built from TRBV14 and TRBJ1-4; maybe TRBD1 (5 bases). CDR1 and CDR2 from the germline V gene are SGHDN and FVKESK. This CDR3 is 15 amino acids long. Trimming removed 4 bases at V and 7 bases at J, with 16 bases between. The CDR3 nucleotides are TGTGCCAGCAGCCGGGACGGCTCGTCGAGTGAAAAACTGTTTTTT. Translated, it gives CASSRDGSSSEKLFF.

This chain connects TRBV10-3 to TRBJ1-5; 10 bases agree with TRBD1. With 2 bases clipped from V and 6 bases from J, the junction kept 1 base outside the gene matches. Germline V gene lookup returns CDR1 ENHRY and CDR2 SYGVKD. The CDR3 is made up of 14 amino acids. Here the CDR3 DNA reads TGTGCCATCAGTGAGCGGGACAGGGGTCAGCCCCAGCATTTT. This gives the protein CAISERDRGQPQHF.

The V call is TRBV21-1, the J call TRBJ1-5; the table's D call, TRBD1, was not checked against the DNA. TRBV21-1 is a pseudogene. The CDR3 spans 16 residues. CDR3 amino acids: CASSKGSGQGDQPQHF. CDR3 DNA sequence: TGTGCCAGCAGCAAAGGGTCTGGACAGGGGGATCAGCCCCAGCATTTT.

The rearrangement links TRBV28 to TRBJ1-5, with D possibly being TRBD1 (5 bases). This CDR3 comprises 15 residues. Germline V gene sequence: CDR1 MDHEN, CDR2 SYDVKM. Trimming pared 3 bases from V and 0 bases from J, leaving 9 bases between. CDR3 in DNA: TGTGCCAGCAGTTTTAGACAGTATAGCAATCAGCCCCAGCATTTT. This gives the protein CASSFRQYSNQPQHF.

This rearrangement joins TRBV6-5 to TRBJ2-1, with TRBD1 matching 7 bases. The CDR3 has 15 residues. Germline V gives CDR1 MNHEY, CDR2 SVGAGI. Trimming cost V 7 bases and J 5 bases; bases outside gene matches: 11. CDR3 amino acids: CASTYGRQGDNEQFF. DNA of the CDR3: TGTGCCAGCACCTACGGGCGGCAGGGGGACAATGAGCAGTTCTTC.

The V gene is TRBV7-2, the J gene TRBJ1-1; no definite D call. This CDR3 is 14 amino acids long. Trimming stripped 4 bases from V and 0 bases from J, with 9 bases between. Per germline, CDR1 SGHTA and CDR2 FQGNSA. CDR3 in DNA: TGTGCCAGCAGCTGGAACGGGGTGAACACTGAAGCTTTCTTT. Translation gives CASSWNGVNTEAFF. Using reference TRBV7-2 and TRBJ1-1 for the parts outside the CDR3, the full variable domain is GAGVSQSPSNKVTEKGKDVELRCDPISGHTALYWYRQSLGQGLEFLIYFQGNSAPDKSGLPSDRFSAERTGGSVSTLTIQRTQQEDSAVYLCASSWNGVNTEAFFGQGTRLTVV.

The V and J genes are TRBV7-2 and TRBJ2-1; 11 positions agree with TRBD2. Germline loops: CDR1 SGHTA, CDR2 FQGNSA. This CDR3 region has 16 residues. V lost 2 bases, J lost 4 bases, and 4 bases stayed unmatched. CDR3: CASSLSGTSGYNEQFF. The CDR3, as DNA: TGTGCCAGCAGCTTATCCGGGACTAGCGGTTACAATGAGCAGTTCTTC.

V and J are TRBV6-5 and TRBJ1-5; maybe TRBD1 (5 bases). This CDR3 region has 15 residues. V lost 2 bases and J lost 4, with 12 bases in between. CDR1 is MNHEY, CDR2 SVGAGI, per germline. Written as DNA, the CDR3 is TGTGCCAGCAGTTACGGGCAGGGCAGGAATCAGCCCCAGCATTTT. This encodes CASSYGQGRNQPQHF.

The rearrangement uses TRBV10-2 and TRBJ1-2; D perhaps matches TRBD1 (5 bases). Trimming took off 7 bases at V and 4 bases at J, with 10 bases between the two ends. The CDR3 covers 12 residues. The germline V gene encodes CDR1 WSHSY and CDR2 SAAADI. This CDR3 reads CASTPGSYGYTF. In DNA form, the CDR3 reads TGCGCCAGCACGCCAGGGAGCTATGGCTACACCTTC.

The chain uses TRBV13 and TRBJ2-7; 7 nucleotides agree with TRBD1. The germline gives CDR1 PRHDT, CDR2 FYEKMQ (reference sequence). The CDR3 has 17 amino acids. Germline trimming cut 7 bases from V and 2 bases from J; bases unmatched to any gene: 17. CDR3 DNA: TGTGCCAGCAAGAGGGGGCAGCAACAACACTTTCCCTACGAGCAGTACTTC. Protein sequence: CASKRGQQQHFPYEQYF.

This sequence joins TRBV7-9 and TRBJ2-5; TRBD2 matches 12 bases. Germline CDR1 reads SEHNR; CDR2 reads FQNEAQ (reference sequence). There are 15 residues in the CDR3. The V and J ends lost 5 bases and 5 bases, in that order; junction bases with no gene match: 6. The CDR3 spells CASSPSGGAVETQYF. The CDR3 nucleotides read TGTGCCAGCAGCCCTAGCGGGGGGGCCGTTGAGACCCAGTACTTC.

This chain connects TRBV7-9 to TRBJ1-2; maybe TRBD1 (6 bases). The CDR3 loop spans 14 amino acids. Germline V lookup: CDR1 SEHNR, CDR2 FQNEAQ (reference sequence). V dropped 1 base and J dropped 3 bases, with 9 bases sitting between them. Here the CDR3 reads CASSLGGGDYGYTF. The CDR3 coding sequence is TGTGCCAGCAGCTTAGGCGGGGGCGACTATGGCTACACCTTC.

This chain joins TRBV6-6 and TRBJ2-7; D is possibly TRBD1 (5 bases). Germline V gives CDR1 MNHNY, CDR2 SVGAGI (reference sequence). The CDR3 has 15 residues. V lost 3 bases and J 0 bases, leaving 12 bases between the germline ends. CDR3 protein: CASSYYTGGSYEQYF. In DNA, the CDR3 is TGTGCCAGCAGTTATTATACAGGCGGCTCCTACGAGCAGTACTTC.

For the CDR3, the DNA is TGTGCCAGCAGCTTAACGGCGGGACTAGCGGGGAGTATTAGCACAGATACGCAGTATTTT. Protein: CASSLTAGLAGSISTDTQYF. The chain combines TRBV7-3 with TRBJ2-3, with 13 bases fitting TRBD2. Losses at the gene ends were 0 bases for V and 0 bases for J; bases not matched to a gene: 9. CDR3 length: 20 amino acids. The germline gives CDR1 SGHTA, CDR2 FQGTGA.

This rearrangement joins TRBV28 to TRBJ2-7, with 8 bases matching TRBD1. The CDR3 sequence is 14 residues long. After removal of 6 bases from V and 2 bases from J, the junction contained 6 bases not matched to a gene. Germline V lookup: CDR1 MDHEN, CDR2 SYDVKM. DNA of the CDR3: TGTGCCAGCAGCGGCGGGACAGGTACCTACGAGCAGTACTTC. Translation: CASSGGTGTYEQYF.

This chain connects TRBV28 to TRBJ1-1; tentatively, D is TRBD1 (5 bases). Germline CDR1 MDHEN, CDR2 SYDVKM. The CDR3 sequence is 15 residues long. V dropped 5 bases and J dropped 3 bases, with 16 bases sitting between them. The CDR3 bases are TGTGCCAGCAGTCGGGACCAGGGCAGTCACACTGAAGCTTTCTTT. Translating it yields CASSRDQGSHTEAFF.

The genes are TRBV11-2 and TRBJ2-7; D uncertain. The CDR3 is 13 residues long. Germline V gives CDR1 SGHAT, CDR2 FQNNGV. The ends were cut back, 5 bases at V and 3 bases at J, with 11 bases in the middle. The CDR3 protein is CASSEGQVYEQYF. Here the CDR3 DNA reads TGTGCCAGCAGCGAAGGGCAGGTCTACGAGCAGTACTTC.

This clone occurred once. The V and J genes are TRBV2 and TRBJ1-2, with D unclear. This CDR3 is 13 amino acids long. V was clipped by 3 bases and J by 8 bases, with 13 bases between them. Germline V gives CDR1 SNHLY, CDR2 FYNNEI. The CDR3 nucleotides are TGTGCCAGCAGTGACCGACGAGAAGGGGGCTACACCTTC. Translated, it gives CASSDRREGGYTF.

This sequence joins TRBV5-1 and TRBJ2-3; 9 positions agree with TRBD2. V dropped 2 bases and J dropped 1; count of bases not matched to a gene: 11. This CDR3 has 18 amino acids. CDR1 SGHRS and CDR2 YFSETQ come from the germline V gene. The CDR3 spells CASSLNGVASGGTDTQYF. The CDR3 nucleotides read TGCGCCAGCAGCTTAAACGGCGTGGCTAGCGGGGGCACAGATACGCAGTATTTT.

This clone was seen only once. The chain uses TRBV7-2 and TRBJ1-4; D is uncertain. Germline CDR1 is SGHTA and CDR2 is FQGNSA. V lost 4 bases and J lost 8, with 11 bases in between. The CDR3 totals 13 residues. Here the CDR3 DNA reads TGTGCCAGCAGCTCTTACGTCTACGAAAAACTGTTTTTT. Its translation: CASSSYVYEKLFF.